A selection of T cell receptor beta chains follows, all from one sample in a study of CD8+ T cells in alopecia areata. TCRdb keeps only in-frame clones here, not all; method: immunoSEQ multiplex PCR. The profile shows some 110,000 clones, around 61% of them singletons. What was sequenced was CD4+ T cells sorted from blood. These receptors all come from a human donor in good health. Both conserved end residues are part of each CDR3.

>TRBV29-1
CSVANSGYTF
>TRBV29-1
CSARASGAADTQYF
>TRBV27
CASSSRQGANYGYTF
>TRBV13
CASSLVGGRNTEAFF
>TRBV30
CAWTRRDRRYGYTF
>TRBV16
CASSQSGGAEPQHF
>TRBV2
CASSADPAREQFF
>TRBV7-2
CASSRGQGTYEQYF
>TRBV11-1
CASSLTGQVQREQFF
>TRBV30
CAWRQGASYNEQFF
>TRBV5-6
CASSAGAGDGELFF
>TRBV28
CASGFYEQYF
>TRBV29-1
CSVRDRNEQFF
>TRBV7-2
CASSSGETQYF
>TRBV11-2
CASSFSADTQYF
>TRBV6-6
CASGATGTGGKTQYF
>TRBV18
CASWAGTGIYEQYF
>TRBV7-8
CASSPSGGQSFTDTQYF
>TRBV29-1
CSVPGQGAIWKETQYF
>TRBV9
CASSVGGTSGTDTQYF
>TRBV29-1
CSVEGLRNEQFF
>TRBV6-1
CASRNSADTQYF
>TRBV19
CASSEWPAYEQYF
>TRBV6-5
CASSYDLGEQYF
>TRBV27
CASGDRRSPLHF
>TRBV7-9
CASSPTAGGLLGGANVLTF
>TRBV29-1
CSVSPLGNYGYTF
>TRBV30
CAWGDGSSGNTIYF
>TRBV4-2
CASSPRQGLTYEQYF
>TRBV4-1
CASSQDGQKPYGYTF
>TRBV19
CASRNDRSTGELFF
>TRBV29-1
CSVPLAGTLDEQFF
>TRBV30
CAKGGSRNYGYTF
>TRBV19
CASSPPGLATHNEQFF
>TRBV6-5
CASSAVGNQPQHF
>TRBV29-1
CSVEAGGAREKLFF
>TRBV7-2
CASSLAQGYQPQHF
>TRBV12-5
CASGLASGLIEQFF
>TRBV2
CASSDPEPQHF
>TRBV29-1
CSVAGEVGGYTF
>TRBV7-2
CASSLGLDLTDTQYF
>TRBV15
CATSRDNSPLHF
>TRBV7-9
CASSSDLAPTDTQYF
>TRBV30
CAWSVGSRGDSPLHF
>TRBV9
CASMKGDYGYTF
>TRBV5-6
CASSLEVVEGGYTF
>TRBV5-6
CASSLKGTDTQYF
>TRBV9
CASSGDSDNSPLHF
>TRBV19
CASGRSGGAAYEQFF
>TRBV4-2
CASSQLAGVSTGELFF
>TRBV9
CASSVSGTPSSGNTIYF